The T cell receptor (beta chain) under discussion was sequenced for a study of Graves' ophthalmopathy and Graves' hyperthyroidism. Ineligible for inclusion were patients with other autoimmune diseases, uncontrolled infections, pregnancy or lactation. The authors amplified TCR beta CDR3 regions, and they did so from RNA transcripts for repertoire sequencing. The first-round RT-PCR employed HTBI primers together with the Qiagen OneStep RT-PCR kit. A multiplex PCR was then performed as the second round. TCRdb re-derived calls from the multiplex PCR reads in MiXCR, one entry per CDR3 protein. Of about 400,000 distinct CDR3 sequences listed, about 21% are singletons. The sequence came from a woman aged 18-35 years with stable Graves' hyperthyroidism. Source material: peripheral blood.

CDR3 loop: CASSRRGTELPYEQYF. CDR3 coding DNA: TGTGCCAGCAGCCGACGAGGGACAGAACTACCCTACGAGCAGTACTTC. The chain employs TRBV3-1 and TRBJ2-7; the match to TRBD1 covers 7 bases. J gave up 2 bases and V 4 bases, and 11 bases lay outside the gene matches. In germline, CDR1 is LGHDT, CDR2 YNNKEL (reference sequence). This CDR3 has 16 amino acids.